The present T cell receptor beta chain was sequenced within a study of vaccination effects on CD4 cells after COVID-19. The CDR3 sequence is 15 residues long. V was clipped by 2 bases and J by 3 bases; unmatched bases: 3. CDR1 is KGHSH, CDR2 LQKENI, per germline. Sequencing was preceded by expansion of antigen-specific CD4+ T cells with viral peptide pools in the ViraFEST assay. Researchers isolated CD4+ T cells once less than twelve days of culture had elapsed. Among the vaccine recipients, none had a prior SARS-CoV-2 infection, and nucleocapsid antibodies were negative. Days 3 and 7 were when half the medium was replaced with IL-2 medium. A remark on this clone: Its specificity is not known.

Profiled with immunoSEQ multiplex PCR; TCRdb holds only in-frame clones, not every one. The data contain tens of thousands of clones, 70% of them singletons. The source was CD4+ T cells from PBMCs cultured with HCoV-229E spike peptides, collected before COVID-19 vaccination. The rearrangement joins TRBV18 to TRBJ2-3; TRBD1 matches at 9 bases. The receptor was derived from a human donor who received a COVID-19 vaccine. The CDR3 nucleotides are TGTGCCAGCTCACCAAGACAGGGGGGAACAGATACGCAGTATTTT. The encoded protein is CASSPRQGGTDTQYF. The whole variable domain, remainder taken from reference TRBV18 and TRBJ2-3, is NAGVMQNPRHLVRRRGQEARLRCSPMKGHSHVYWYRQLPEEGLKFMVYLQKENIIDESGMPKERFSAEFPKEGPSILRIQQVVRGDSAAYFCASSPRQGGTDTQYFGPGTRLTVL.